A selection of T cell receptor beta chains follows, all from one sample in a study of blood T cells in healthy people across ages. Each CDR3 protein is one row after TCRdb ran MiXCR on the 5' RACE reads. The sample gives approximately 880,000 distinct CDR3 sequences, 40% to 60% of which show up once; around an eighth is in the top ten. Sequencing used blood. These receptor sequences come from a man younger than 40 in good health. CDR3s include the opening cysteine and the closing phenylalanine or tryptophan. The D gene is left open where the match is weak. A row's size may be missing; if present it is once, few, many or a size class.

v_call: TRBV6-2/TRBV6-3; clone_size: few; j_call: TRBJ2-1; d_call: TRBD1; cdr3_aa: CASSSGTGLYNEQFF; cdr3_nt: TGTGCCAGCAGCTCCGGGACAGGGCTCTACAATGAGCAGTTCTTC
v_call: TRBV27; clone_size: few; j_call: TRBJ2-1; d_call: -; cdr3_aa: CASVRELGSYNEQFF; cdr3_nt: TGTGCCAGCGTCAGGGAACTAGGGTCCTACAATGAGCAGTTCTTC
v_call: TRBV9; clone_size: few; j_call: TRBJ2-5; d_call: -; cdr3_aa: CASSGGGSQETQYF; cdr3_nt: TGTGCCAGCAGCGGAGGGGGGAGTCAAGAGACCCAGTACTTC
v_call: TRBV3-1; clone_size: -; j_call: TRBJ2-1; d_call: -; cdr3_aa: CASSRTGDCHEQFF; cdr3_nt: TGTGCCAGCAGCCGCACGGGGGATTGCCATGAGCAGTTCTTC
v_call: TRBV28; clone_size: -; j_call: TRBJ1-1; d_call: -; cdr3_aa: CASSGVGRHEAFF; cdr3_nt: TGTGCCAGCAGTGGGGTGGGTCGGCATGAAGCTTTCTTT
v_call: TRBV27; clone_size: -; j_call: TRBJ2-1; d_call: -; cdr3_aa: CASSPRVTSYNEQFF; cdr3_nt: TGTGCCAGCAGTCCCAGGGTTACCTCCTACAATGAGCAGTTCTTC
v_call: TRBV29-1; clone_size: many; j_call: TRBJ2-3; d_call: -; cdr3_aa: CSVATWTDTQYF; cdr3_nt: TGCAGCGTTGCTACTTGGACAGATACGCAGTATTTT
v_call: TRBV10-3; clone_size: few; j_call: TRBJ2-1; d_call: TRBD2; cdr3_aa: CAISEATSGGPNEQFF; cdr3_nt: TGTGCCATCAGTGAGGCGACTAGCGGGGGACCCAATGAGCAGTTCTTC
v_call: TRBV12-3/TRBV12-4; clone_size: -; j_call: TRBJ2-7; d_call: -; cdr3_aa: CASSHFRADAYEQYF; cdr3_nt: TGTGCCAGCAGTCACTTCCGGGCCGATGCCTACGAGCAGTACTTC
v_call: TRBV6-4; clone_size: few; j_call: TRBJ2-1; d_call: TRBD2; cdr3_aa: CASSDSNSGGGYNEQFF; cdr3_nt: TGTGCCAGCAGTGACTCTAACAGCGGGGGAGGGTACAATGAGCAGTTCTTC
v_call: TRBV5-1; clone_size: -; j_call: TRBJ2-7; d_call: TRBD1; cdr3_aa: CASRGQASSYEQYF; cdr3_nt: TGCGCCAGTCGTGGACAGGCGAGCTCCTACGAGCAGTACTTC
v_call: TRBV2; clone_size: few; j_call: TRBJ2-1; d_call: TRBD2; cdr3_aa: CASRATSGGASEQFF; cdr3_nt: TGTGCCAGCAGGGCTACTAGCGGGGGGGCCAGTGAGCAGTTCTTC
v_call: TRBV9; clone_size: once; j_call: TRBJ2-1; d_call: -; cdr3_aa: CASSAQLGTGRYNEQFF; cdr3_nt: TGTGCCAGCAGCGCCCAGCTAGGAACAGGGCGCTACAATGAGCAGTTCTTC
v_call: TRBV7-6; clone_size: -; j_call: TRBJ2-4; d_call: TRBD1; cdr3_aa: CASSPRTGVGSQNIQYF; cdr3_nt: TGTGCCAGCAGCCCGCGGACAGGGGTTGGGTCCCAAAACATTCAGTACTTC
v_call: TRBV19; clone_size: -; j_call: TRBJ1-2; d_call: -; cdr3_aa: CASSKAGLGYTF; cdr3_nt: TGTGCCAGTAGTAAAGCCGGACTGGGCTACACCTTC
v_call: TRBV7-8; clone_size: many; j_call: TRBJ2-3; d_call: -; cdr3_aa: CASSLALANTDTQYF; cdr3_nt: TGTGCCAGCAGCTTAGCGCTAGCTAACACAGATACGCAGTATTTT
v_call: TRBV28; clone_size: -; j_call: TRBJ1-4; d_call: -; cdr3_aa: CASSSPRTNEKLFF; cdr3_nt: TGTGCCAGCAGTAGTCCCAGGACTAATGAAAAACTGTTTTTT
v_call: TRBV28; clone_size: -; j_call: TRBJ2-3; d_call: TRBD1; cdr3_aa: CANSSSVGTAPPDTQYF; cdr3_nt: TGTGCCAACAGTTCTTCCGTCGGGACAGCCCCTCCAGATACGCAGTATTTT
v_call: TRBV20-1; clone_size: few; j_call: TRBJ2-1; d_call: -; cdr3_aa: CSARELVNEQFF; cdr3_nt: TGCAGTGCTAGAGAATTAGTCAACGAGCAGTTCTTC
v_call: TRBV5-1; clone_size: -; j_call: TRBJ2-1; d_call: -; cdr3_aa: CASSLAIPDNEQFF; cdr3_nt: TGCGCCAGCAGCTTGGCAATCCCGGACAATGAGCAGTTCTTC
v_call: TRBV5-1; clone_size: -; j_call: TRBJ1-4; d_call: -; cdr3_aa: CASSSEKTTTNEKLFF; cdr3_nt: TGCGCCAGCAGCTCGGAAAAGACAACAACTAATGAAAAACTGTTTTTT
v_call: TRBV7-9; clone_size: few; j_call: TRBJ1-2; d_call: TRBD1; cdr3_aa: CASSSPWDSNYGYTF; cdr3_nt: TGTGCCAGCAGCTCCCCGTGGGACAGTAACTATGGCTACACCTTC
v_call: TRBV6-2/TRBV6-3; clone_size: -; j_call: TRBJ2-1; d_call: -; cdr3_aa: CASSYQRQGLRSREQFF; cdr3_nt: TGTGCCAGCAGTTACCAACGCCAGGGGCTACGGAGCCGCGAGCAGTTCTTC
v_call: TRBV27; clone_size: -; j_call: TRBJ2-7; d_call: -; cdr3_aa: CASSLIISGYEQYF; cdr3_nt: TGTGCCAGCAGTCTGATAATCAGTGGGTACGAGCAGTACTTC
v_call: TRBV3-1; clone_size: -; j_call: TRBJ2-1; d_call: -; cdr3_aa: CASSPGFPYNEQFF; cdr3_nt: TGTGCCAGCAGCCCGGGTTTTCCCTACAATGAGCAGTTCTTC
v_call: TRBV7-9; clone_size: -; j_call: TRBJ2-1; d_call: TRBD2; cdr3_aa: CASSLTAGGEEQFF; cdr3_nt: TGTGCCAGCAGCCTCACAGCGGGAGGGGAGGAGCAGTTCTTC
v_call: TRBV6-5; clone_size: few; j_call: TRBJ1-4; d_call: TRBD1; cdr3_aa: CASSPAGGKEKLFF; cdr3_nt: TGTGCCAGCAGCCCGGCAGGGGGAAAGGAAAAACTGTTTTTT
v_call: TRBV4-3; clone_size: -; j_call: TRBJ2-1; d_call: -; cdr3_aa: CASSHDLSSYNEQFF; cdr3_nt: TGCGCCAGCAGCCACGACTTGAGCTCCTACAATGAGCAGTTCTTC
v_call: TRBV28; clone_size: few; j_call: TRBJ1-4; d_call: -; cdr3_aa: CASSLRAVLREKLFF; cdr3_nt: TGTGCCAGCAGTTTACGGGCAGTCCTTCGAGAAAAACTGTTTTTT
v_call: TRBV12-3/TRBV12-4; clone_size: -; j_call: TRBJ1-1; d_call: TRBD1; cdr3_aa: CASSFPPGQGGTEAFF; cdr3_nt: TGTGCCAGCAGTTTTCCACCAGGACAGGGAGGGACTGAAGCTTTCTTT
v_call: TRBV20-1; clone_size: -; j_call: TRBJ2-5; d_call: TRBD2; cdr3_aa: CSATKPERGQETQYF; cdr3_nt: TGCAGTGCTACAAAACCAGAGCGGGGCCAAGAGACCCAGTACTTC
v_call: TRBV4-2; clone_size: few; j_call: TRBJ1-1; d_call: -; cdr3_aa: CASSQDVFLGGEAFF; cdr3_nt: TGTGCCAGCAGCCAAGATGTCTTTCTGGGGGGAGAAGCTTTCTTT
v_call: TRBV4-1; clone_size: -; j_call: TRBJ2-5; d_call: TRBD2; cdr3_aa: CASSQQLAGGRQETQYF; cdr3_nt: TGCGCCAGCAGCCAGCAACTAGCGGGGGGGCGACAAGAGACCCAGTACTTC
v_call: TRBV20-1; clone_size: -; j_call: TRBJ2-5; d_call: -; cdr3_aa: CSARVASGSRETQYF; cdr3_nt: TGCAGTGCTAGAGTGGCCAGCGGTAGCCGGGAGACCCAGTACTTC
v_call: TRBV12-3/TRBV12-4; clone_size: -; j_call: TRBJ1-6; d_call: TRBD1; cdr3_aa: CASSLETGENSPLHF; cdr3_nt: TGTGCCAGCAGTTTAGAGACAGGGGAAAACTCACCCCTCCACTTT
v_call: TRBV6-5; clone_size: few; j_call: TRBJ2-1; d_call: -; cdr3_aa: CASTPVEGSYNEQFF; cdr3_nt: TGTGCCAGCACCCCTGTGGAGGGCTCCTACAATGAGCAGTTCTTC
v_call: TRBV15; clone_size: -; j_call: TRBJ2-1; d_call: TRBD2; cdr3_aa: CATSRDSQRGSRGVDNEQFF; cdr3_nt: TGTGCCACCAGCAGAGATTCTCAGCGGGGGTCCCGGGGGGTTGACAATGAGCAGTTCTTC
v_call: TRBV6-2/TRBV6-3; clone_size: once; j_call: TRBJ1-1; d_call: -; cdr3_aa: CASHLYGEAFF; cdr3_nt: TGTGCCAGCCACTTGTATGGTGAAGCTTTCTTT
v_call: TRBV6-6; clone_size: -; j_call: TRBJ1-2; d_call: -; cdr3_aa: CASGQQDYGYTF; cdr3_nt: TGTGCCAGCGGACAACAGGACTATGGCTACACCTTC
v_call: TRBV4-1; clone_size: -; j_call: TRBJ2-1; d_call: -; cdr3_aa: CASSQVVGDEQFF; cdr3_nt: TGCGCCAGCAGCCAAGTAGTAGGGGATGAGCAGTTCTTC
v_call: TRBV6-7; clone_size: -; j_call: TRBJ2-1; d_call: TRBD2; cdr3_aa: CASSPSGGASYNEQFF; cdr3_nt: TGTGCCAGCAGTCCTAGCGGGGGGGCCTCCTACAATGAGCAGTTCTTC
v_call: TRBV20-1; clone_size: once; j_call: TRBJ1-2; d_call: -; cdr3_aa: CSASRGAAYGYTF; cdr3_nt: TGCAGTGCTAGCAGGGGTGCTGCCTATGGCTACACCTTC
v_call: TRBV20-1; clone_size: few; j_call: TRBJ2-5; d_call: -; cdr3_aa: CSARDTGRRETQYF; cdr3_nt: TGCAGTGCTAGGGATACGGGGAGACGAGAGACCCAGTACTTC
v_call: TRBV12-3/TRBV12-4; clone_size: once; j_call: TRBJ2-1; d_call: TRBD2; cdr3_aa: CASSLDRAGSYNEQFF; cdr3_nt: TGTGCCAGCAGTTTAGACAGAGCGGGGTCCTACAATGAGCAGTTCTTC
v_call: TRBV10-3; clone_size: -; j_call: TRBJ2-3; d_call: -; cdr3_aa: CAISESGGGVSTDTQYF; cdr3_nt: TGTGCCATCAGTGAGTCAGGCGGCGGGGTCAGCACAGATACGCAGTATTTT
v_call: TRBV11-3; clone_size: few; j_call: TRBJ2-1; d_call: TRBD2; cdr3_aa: CASSPLRGGVNEQFF; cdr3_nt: TGTGCCAGCAGCCCTCTTCGGGGGGGAGTCAATGAGCAGTTCTTC
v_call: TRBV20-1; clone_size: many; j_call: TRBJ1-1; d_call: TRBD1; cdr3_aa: CSAYEQGANTEAFF; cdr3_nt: TGCAGTGCTTATGAACAGGGGGCGAACACTGAAGCTTTCTTT
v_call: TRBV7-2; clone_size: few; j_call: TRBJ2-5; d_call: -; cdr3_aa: CASSLVLRETQYF; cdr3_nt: TGTGCCAGCAGCTTAGTCCTCAGGGAGACCCAGTACTTC
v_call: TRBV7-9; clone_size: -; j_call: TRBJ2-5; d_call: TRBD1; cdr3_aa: CASSLSEGAETQYF; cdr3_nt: TGTGCCAGCAGCTTATCAGAGGGGGCAGAGACCCAGTACTTC
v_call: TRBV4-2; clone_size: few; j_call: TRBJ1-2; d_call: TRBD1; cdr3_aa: CASSQAPGQGNYGYTF; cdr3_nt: TGTGCCAGCAGCCAAGCGCCCGGACAGGGGAACTATGGCTACACCTTC
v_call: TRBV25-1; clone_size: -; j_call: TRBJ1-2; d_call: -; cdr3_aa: CASSESGTPTNYGYTF; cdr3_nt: TGTGCCAGCAGTGAATCCGGGACACCTACTAACTATGGCTACACCTTC
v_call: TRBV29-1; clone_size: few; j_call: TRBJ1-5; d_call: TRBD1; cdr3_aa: CSVTGTGIDQPQHF; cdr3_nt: TGCAGCGTCACCGGGACAGGGATAGATCAGCCCCAGCATTTT
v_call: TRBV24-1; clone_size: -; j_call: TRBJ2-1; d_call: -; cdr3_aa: CATRGPSHNEQFF; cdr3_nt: TGTGCCACCAGGGGACCTTCTCACAATGAGCAGTTCTTC
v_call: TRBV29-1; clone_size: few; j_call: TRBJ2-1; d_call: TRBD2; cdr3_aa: CSVETGGYNEQFF; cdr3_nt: TGCAGCGTTGAGACGGGGGGGTACAATGAGCAGTTCTTC
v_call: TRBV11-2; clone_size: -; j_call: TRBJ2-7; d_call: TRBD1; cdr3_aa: CASSSEFGQAYEQYF; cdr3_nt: TGTGCCAGCAGCTCCGAATTTGGACAGGCCTACGAGCAGTACTTC